This T cell receptor beta chain was recorded in a study of blood T cell repertoires in COVID-19. At the level of the study: The United States, Italy and Spain provided the acute and convalescent COVID-19 samples.

CDR3 size: 14 residues. V was cut by 5 bases and J by 0 bases, with 10 bases left in between. Germline V gives CDR1 SQVTM, CDR2 ANQGSEA. Original handling: Counts of nucleated cells, estimated from reference gene primer amplification, were obtained. Method: immunoSEQ multiplex PCR; TCRdb's copy keeps in-frame clones and lacks some. The V and J calls and clone size come from that table; D and trimming were worked out from the DNA. The sample lists about 39,000 clones, around 74% occurring once. The origin of this receptor is a man in his 70s with acute or convalescent COVID-19. The V and J genes are TRBV29-1 and TRBJ1-4, with D hard to call. Sequenced material: peripheral blood. DNA for the CDR3: TGCAGCGTTCGGAGTTTTGCAACTAATGAAAAACTGTTTTTT. Protein product: CSVRSFATNEKLFF.